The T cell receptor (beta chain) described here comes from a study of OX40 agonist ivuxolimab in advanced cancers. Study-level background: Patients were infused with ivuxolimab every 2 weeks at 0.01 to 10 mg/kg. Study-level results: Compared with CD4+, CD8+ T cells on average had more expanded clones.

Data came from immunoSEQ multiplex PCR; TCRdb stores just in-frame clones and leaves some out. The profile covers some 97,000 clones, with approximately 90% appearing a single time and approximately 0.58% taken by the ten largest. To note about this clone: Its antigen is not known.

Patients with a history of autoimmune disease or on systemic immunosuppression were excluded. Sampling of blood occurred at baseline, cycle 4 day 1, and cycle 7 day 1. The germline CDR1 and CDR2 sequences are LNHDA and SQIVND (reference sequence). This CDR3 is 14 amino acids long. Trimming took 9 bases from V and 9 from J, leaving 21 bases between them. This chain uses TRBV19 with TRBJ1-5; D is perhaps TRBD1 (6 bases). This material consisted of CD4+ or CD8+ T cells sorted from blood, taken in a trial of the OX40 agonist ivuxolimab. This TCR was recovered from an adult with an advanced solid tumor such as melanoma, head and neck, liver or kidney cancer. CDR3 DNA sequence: TGTGCCAGGCCAGACCCGACAGGTGCTAGGCCCCAGCATTTT. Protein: CARPDPTGARPQHF.